Below, 21 T cell receptor beta chains from the same sample are listed, as sequenced in a study of shared clonotypes between healthy human individuals. The method was immunoSEQ multiplex PCR; TCRdb's version includes in-frame clones alone and lacks a portion of them. Altogether 2,500,000 or so clones are present, around 93% being singletons, with the ten largest covering around 0.4%. The sample consisted of naive CD4+ T cells from PBMCs. Stated subset: CD45RA+ positively selected. Receptors were obtained from a man younger than 35 in good health. Some clones in this sample may be carry-over from other donors' samples.

The chain uses TRBV5-1 and TRBJ2-1; TRBD2 matches 9 bases. J gave up 8 bases and V 0 bases, and 6 bases lay outside the gene matches. The germline gives CDR1 SGHRS, CDR2 YFSETQ. This CDR3 region has 15 residues. The CDR3 DNA is TGCGCCAGCAGCTTGGAGGCTAGCGGGAAAGATGAGCAGTTCTTC. It encodes CASSLEASGKDEQFF. Variable domain in full (rest from reference TRBV5-1 and TRBJ2-1): KAGVTQTPRYLIKTRGQQVTLSCSPISGHRSVSWYQQTPGQGLQFLFEYFSETQRNKGNFPGRFSGRQFSNSRSEMNVSTLELGDSALYLCASSLEASGKDEQFFGPGTRLTVL.

The gene calls are TRBV9 and TRBJ2-3; 10 nucleotides match TRBD1. This CDR3 has 17 amino acids. Germline V gives CDR1 SGDLS, CDR2 YYNGEE. J lost 2 bases, V lost 0 bases, and 6 bases had no gene match. CDR3 nucleotide sequence: TGTGCCAGCAGCGTAGGCCCGGGACAGGGGTACACAGATACGCAGTATTTT. It encodes CASSVGPGQGYTDTQYF.

The CDR3 reads CASSSGRRNTEAFF. The CDR3 coding sequence is TGTGCCAGCAGCTCGGGACGGCGCAACACTGAAGCTTTCTTT. The J gene is TRBJ1-1, the V gene TRBV13, with a tentative D call TRBD1 (5 bases). Per germline, CDR1 PRHDT and CDR2 FYEKMQ (reference sequence). This CDR3 has 14 residues. The ends were cut back, 4 bases at V and 2 bases at J, with 11 bases in the middle.

CDR3 sequence: CASSPGLAGGAHEQYF. The CDR3 DNA is TGCGCCAGCAGCCCAGGACTAGCGGGAGGGGCCCACGAGCAGTACTTC. The chain employs TRBV5-1 and TRBJ2-7, with TRBD2 identical over 15 bases. V lost 4 bases, J lost 5 bases, and 7 bases stayed unmatched. Germline V gene data show CDR1 as SGHRS and CDR2 as YFSETQ. CDR3 size: 16 residues.

The chain uses TRBV5-6 and TRBJ2-7; either TRBD1 or TRBD2 may supply D (5 bases each). Germline-derived CDR1 and CDR2 are SGHDT and YYEEEE. The CDR3 loop spans 15 amino acids. The germline V and J ends were trimmed by 1 base and 1 base, with 12 bases remaining between them. The CDR3 nucleotides are TGTGCCAGCAGCTTGTATTGGGACGGGTCCTACGAGCAGTACTTC. Encoded protein: CASSLYWDGSYEQYF.

V gene TRBV5-1 combines with J gene TRBJ2-1; 11 positions match TRBD2. This CDR3 comprises 14 residues. The trim removed 5 bases at V and 9 bases at J, leaving 7 bases unmatched. Germline V gene data show CDR1 as SGHRS and CDR2 as YFSETQ. The CDR3: CASRTSGAPPEQFF. The CDR3 DNA reads TGCGCCAGCAGGACTAGCGGGGCCCCCCCTGAGCAGTTCTTC. Full variable domain (outside the CDR3, taken from reference TRBV5-1 and TRBJ2-1): KAGVTQTPRYLIKTRGQQVTLSCSPISGHRSVSWYQQTPGQGLQFLFEYFSETQRNKGNFPGRFSGRQFSNSRSEMNVSTLELGDSALYLCASRTSGAPPEQFFGPGTRLTVL.

The rearrangement links TRBV6-1 to TRBJ2-7; 7 bases agree with TRBD1. The CDR3 covers 15 residues. The germline CDR1 and CDR2 sequences are MNHNS and SASEGT. V was clipped by 3 bases and J by 4 bases; unmatched bases: 9. CDR3 residues: CASSDPGQRLYEQYF. The CDR3 DNA is TGTGCCAGCAGTGACCCGGGACAGCGCCTTTACGAGCAGTACTTC.

This clone was seen a single time. V gene TRBV27 combines with J gene TRBJ2-2, with a tentative D call TRBD1 (6 bases). V was trimmed by 2 bases and J by 3 bases, leaving 16 bases between them. The CDR3 sequence is 17 residues long. The germline gives CDR1 MNHEY, CDR2 SMNVEV (reference sequence). The CDR3 DNA reads TGTGCCAGCAGTTTAAAGGTGGGGGCGGTTCACACCGGGGAGCTGTTTTTT. Its protein is CASSLKVGAVHTGELFF.

This clone was detected only a few times. This sequence joins TRBV7-6 and TRBJ2-7; D is ambiguous. The V and J ends lost 1 base and 3 bases respectively, with 7 bases between them. Germline CDR1 and CDR2: SGHVS and FNYEAQ. CDR3 length: 13 amino acids. The CDR3 is CASSLGSVYEQYF. The CDR3 nucleotides are TGTGCCAGCAGCTTAGGGTCTGTCTACGAGCAGTACTTC.

In this sample, this clone turned up once. This chain joins TRBV2 and TRBJ2-1, with D maybe TRBD2 (6 bases). The germline V and J ends were trimmed by 6 bases and 1 base, with 13 bases remaining between them. Looked up from germline, CDR1 is SNHLY and CDR2 is FYNNEI. The CDR3 has 15 residues. The CDR3 DNA sequence: TGTGCCAGCAGCGCCGGAGGGGATTCCTACAATGAGCAGTTCTTC. Encoded protein: CASSAGGDSYNEQFF.

The V call is TRBV7-9, the J call TRBJ1-4; the D gene is possibly TRBD1 (5 bases). CDR1 SEHNR and CDR2 FQNEAQ come from the germline V gene (reference sequence). V lost 5 bases and J 8 bases, leaving 15 bases between the germline ends. The CDR3 has 14 residues. The CDR3 nucleotides read TGTGCCAGCAGCGAGGGGACCGGAGAAGAAAAACTGTTTTTT. Its translation is CASSEGTGEEKLFF. The full variable domain, completed using reference TRBV7-9 and TRBJ1-4, is DTGVSQNPRHKITKRGQNVTFRCDPISEHNRLYWYRQTLGQGPEFLTYFQNEAQLEKSRLLSDRFSAERPKGSFSTLEIQRTEQGDSAMYLCASSEGTGEEKLFFGSGTQLSVL.

V is TRBV12-5 and J is TRBJ2-1, with D possibly being TRBD2 (5 bases). V was cut by 5 bases and J by 4 bases, with 21 bases left in between. The CDR3 has 17 amino acids. Germline CDR1 LGHNT, CDR2 FRNRAP. CDR3 amino acids: CASGPEVGVPAYNEQFF. The CDR3 DNA is TGTGCTAGTGGTCCCGAGGTGGGAGTCCCGGCATACAATGAGCAGTTCTTC.

The V and J genes are TRBV25-1 and TRBJ2-5, with D unclear. The CDR3 spans 12 residues. Trimming pared 0 bases from V and 5 bases from J, leaving 4 bases between. Germline lookup yields CDR1 MGHDK and CDR2 SYGVNS. Written as DNA, the CDR3 is TGTGCCAGCAGTGAATATGTGGAGACCCAGTACTTC. Translated, it gives CASSEYVETQYF. Full variable domain (rest looked up from reference TRBV25-1 and TRBJ2-5): EADIYQTPRYLVIGTGKKITLECSQTMGHDKMYWYQQDPGMELHLIHYSYGVNSTEKGDLSSESTVSRIRTEHFPLTLESARPSHTSQYLCASSEYVETQYFGPGTRLLVL.

In this sample, this clone turned up a few times. The chain links TRBV28 to TRBJ1-5; a weak D match, TRBD1 (5 bases). V lost 3 bases and J lost 2, with 11 bases in between. The CDR3 runs to 15 residues. The germline V gene encodes CDR1 MDHEN and CDR2 SYDVKM. This chain's CDR3 is CASSLAGNGNQPQHF. The CDR3 DNA sequence: TGTGCCAGCAGTTTGGCAGGGAATGGCAATCAGCCCCAGCATTTT.

The genes are TRBV9 and TRBJ2-3; 10 nucleotides agree with TRBD2. This CDR3 is built from 14 residues. J lost 6 bases, V lost 3 bases, and 4 bases had no gene match. The germline V gene encodes CDR1 SGDLS and CDR2 YYNGEE. CDR3 bases: TGTGCCAGCAGCGCTAGCGGGAGTGGTGATACGCAGTATTTT. The encoded protein is CASSASGSGDTQYF.

The chain employs TRBV7-2 and TRBJ2-7, with 8 bases matching TRBD2. After removal of 3 bases from V and 6 bases from J, the junction contained 10 bases not matched to a gene. Germline assignment: CDR1 SGHTA and CDR2 FQGNSA. CDR3 length: 15 residues. The CDR3 DNA reads as TGTGCCAGCAGCTTGCCCGGGACTAGGGCCACCGAGCAGTACTTC. Encoded protein: CASSLPGTRATEQYF. Full variable domain (missing parts from reference TRBV7-2 and TRBJ2-7): GAGVSQSPSNKVTEKGKDVELRCDPISGHTALYWYRQSLGQGLEFLIYFQGNSAPDKSGLPSDRFSAERTGGSVSTLTIQRTQQEDSAVYLCASSLPGTRATEQYFGPGTRLTVT.

This rearrangement joins TRBV18 to TRBJ1-2, with a weak D call TRBD1 (6 bases). The germline V and J ends were trimmed by 2 bases and 4 bases, with 14 bases remaining between them. This CDR3 comprises 15 residues. CDR1 and CDR2 from the germline V gene are KGHSH and LQKENI. DNA of the CDR3: TGTGCCAGCTCACCAAGCAGGGGCATCCTCTATGGCTACACCTTC. Translating it yields CASSPSRGILYGYTF.

V usage is TRBV6-1 and J usage is TRBJ2-3; 16 bases match TRBD2. CDR1 is MNHNS and CDR2 is SASEGT in the germline V gene. The CDR3 is 16 residues long. V was pared by 3 bases and J by 6 bases, with 3 bases of the junction left unmatched. CDR3: CASSDRGLAGGDTQYF. The CDR3, as DNA: TGTGCCAGCAGTGACAGGGGACTAGCGGGAGGGGATACGCAGTATTTT.

V usage is TRBV5-1 and J usage is TRBJ2-5; D call uncertain. There are 14 residues in the CDR3. With 6 bases removed from V and 0 bases from J, the gap between germline ends came to 12 bases. CDR1 is SGHRS, CDR2 YFSETQ, per germline. CDR3 DNA sequence: TGCGCCAGCACGAAAAGGCAGTACCAAGAGACCCAGTACTTC. It specifies CASTKRQYQETQYF.

This chain links TRBV6-5 with TRBJ2-3, with 8 bases lining up with TRBD2. Germline V gives CDR1 MNHEY, CDR2 SVGAGI. This CDR3 has 15 amino acids. J was trimmed by 1 base and V by 9 bases; bases with no gene match: 9. CDR3 in DNA: TGTGCCAGTTACGGGGCTAGCGGGCGCACAGATACGCAGTATTTT. Encoded protein: CASYGASGRTDTQYF.

The genes are TRBV2 and TRBJ2-7; TRBD1 agrees at 8 bases. V was clipped by 6 bases and J by 4 bases; unmatched bases: 14. Germline CDR1 reads SNHLY; CDR2 reads FYNNEI. This CDR3 comprises 16 residues. The DNA for the CDR3 is TGTGCCAGCAGGACTCCGTGGACAGGGCGCCCATACGAGCAGTACTTC. Translating it yields CASRTPWTGRPYEQYF.